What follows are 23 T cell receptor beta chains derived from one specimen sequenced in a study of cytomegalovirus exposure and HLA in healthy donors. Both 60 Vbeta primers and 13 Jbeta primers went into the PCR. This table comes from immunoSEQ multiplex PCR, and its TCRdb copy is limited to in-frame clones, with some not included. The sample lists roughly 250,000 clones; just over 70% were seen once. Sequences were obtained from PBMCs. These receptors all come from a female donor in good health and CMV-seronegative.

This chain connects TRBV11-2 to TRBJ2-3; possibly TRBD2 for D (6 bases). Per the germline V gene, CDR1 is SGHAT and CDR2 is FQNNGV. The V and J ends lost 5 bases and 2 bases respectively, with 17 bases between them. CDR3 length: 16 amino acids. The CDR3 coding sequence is TGTGCCAGCAGCCAACGCCTAGCGACTTTCACAGATACGCAGTATTTT. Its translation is CASSQRLATFTDTQYF.

CDR3 coding DNA: TGTGCCAGCAGCTTGGACAGATACTACAATGAGCAGTTCTTC. Translation: CASSLDRYYNEQFF. The rearrangement uses TRBV5-6 and TRBJ2-1; D is undetermined. CDR1 and CDR2 (germline): SGHDT, YYEEEE. This CDR3 comprises 14 residues. The germline V and J ends were trimmed by 0 bases and 3 bases, with 7 bases remaining between them.

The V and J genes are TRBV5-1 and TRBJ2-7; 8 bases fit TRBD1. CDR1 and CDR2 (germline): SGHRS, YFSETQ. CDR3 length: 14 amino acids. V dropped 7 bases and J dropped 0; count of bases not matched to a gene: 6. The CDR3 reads CASARDRSSYEQYF. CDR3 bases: TGCGCCAGCGCGAGGGACAGGAGCTCCTACGAGCAGTACTTC.

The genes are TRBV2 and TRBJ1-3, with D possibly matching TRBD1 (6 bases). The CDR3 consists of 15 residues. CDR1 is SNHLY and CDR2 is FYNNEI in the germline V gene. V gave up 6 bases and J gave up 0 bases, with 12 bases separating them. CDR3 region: CASSQDRSSGNTIYF. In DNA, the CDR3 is TGTGCCAGCAGCCAAGACAGGAGCTCTGGAAACACCATATATTTT.

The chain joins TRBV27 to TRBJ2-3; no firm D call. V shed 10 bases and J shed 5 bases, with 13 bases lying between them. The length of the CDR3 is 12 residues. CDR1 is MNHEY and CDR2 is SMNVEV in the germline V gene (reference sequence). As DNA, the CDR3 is TGTGCCACCTCCCCAAACAGAGATACGCAGTATTTT. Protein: CATSPNRDTQYF.

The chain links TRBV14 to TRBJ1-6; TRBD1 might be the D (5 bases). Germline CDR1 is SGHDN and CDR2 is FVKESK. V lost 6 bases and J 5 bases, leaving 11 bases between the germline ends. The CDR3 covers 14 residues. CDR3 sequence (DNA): TGTGCCAGCAGGACGACAGCAAATAATTCACCCCTCCACTTT. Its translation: CASRTTANNSPLHF.

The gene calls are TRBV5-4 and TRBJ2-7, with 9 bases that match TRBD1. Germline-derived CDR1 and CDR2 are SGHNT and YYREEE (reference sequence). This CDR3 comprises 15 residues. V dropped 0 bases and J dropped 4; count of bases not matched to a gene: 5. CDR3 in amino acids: CASSLGRDRVYEQYF. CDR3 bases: TGTGCCAGCAGCTTGGGCCGGGACAGGGTTTACGAGCAGTACTTC.

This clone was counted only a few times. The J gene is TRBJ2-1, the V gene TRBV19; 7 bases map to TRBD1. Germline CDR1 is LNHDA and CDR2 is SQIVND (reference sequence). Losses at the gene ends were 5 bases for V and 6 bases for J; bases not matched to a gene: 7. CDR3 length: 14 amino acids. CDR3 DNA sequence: TGTGCCAGTAGTTCCCGTCGGGACAGCAATGAGCAGTTCTTC. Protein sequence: CASSSRRDSNEQFF. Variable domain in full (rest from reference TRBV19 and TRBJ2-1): DGGITQSPKYLFRKEGQNVTLSCEQNLNHDAMYWYRQDPGQGLRLIYYSQIVNDFQKGDIAEGYSVSREKKESFPLTVTSAQKNPTAFYLCASSSRRDSNEQFFGPGTRLTVL.

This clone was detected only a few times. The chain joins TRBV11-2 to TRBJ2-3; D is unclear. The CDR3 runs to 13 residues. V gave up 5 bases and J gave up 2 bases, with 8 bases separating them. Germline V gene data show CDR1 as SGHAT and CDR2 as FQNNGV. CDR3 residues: CASSPRITDTQYF. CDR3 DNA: TGTGCCAGCAGCCCTAGAATCACAGATACGCAGTATTTT.

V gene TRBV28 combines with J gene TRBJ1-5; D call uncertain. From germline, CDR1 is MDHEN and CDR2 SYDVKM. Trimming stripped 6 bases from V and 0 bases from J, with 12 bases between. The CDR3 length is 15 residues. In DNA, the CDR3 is TGTGCCAGCAGATTGGGAGGAGCTAGCAATCAGCCCCAGCATTTT. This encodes CASRLGGASNQPQHF.

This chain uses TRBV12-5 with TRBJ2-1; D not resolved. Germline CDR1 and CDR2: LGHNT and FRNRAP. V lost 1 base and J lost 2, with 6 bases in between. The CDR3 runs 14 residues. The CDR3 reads CASGLGSTYNEQFF. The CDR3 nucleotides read TGTGCTAGTGGTTTGGGAAGCACCTACAATGAGCAGTTCTTC.

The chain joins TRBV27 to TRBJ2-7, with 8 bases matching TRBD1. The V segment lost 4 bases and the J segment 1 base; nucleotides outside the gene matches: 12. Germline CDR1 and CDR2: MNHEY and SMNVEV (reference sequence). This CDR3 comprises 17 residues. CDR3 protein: CASSYRHVTGGSYEQYF. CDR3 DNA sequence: TGTGCCAGCAGTTATCGTCACGTAACAGGGGGTTCCTACGAGCAGTACTTC.

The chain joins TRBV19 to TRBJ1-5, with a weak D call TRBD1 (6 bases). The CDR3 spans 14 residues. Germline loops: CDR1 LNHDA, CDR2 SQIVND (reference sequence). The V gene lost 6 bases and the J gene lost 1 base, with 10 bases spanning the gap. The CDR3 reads CASRGQGSNQPQHF. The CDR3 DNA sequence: TGTGCCAGTAGGGGCCAGGGGAGCAATCAGCCCCAGCATTTT.

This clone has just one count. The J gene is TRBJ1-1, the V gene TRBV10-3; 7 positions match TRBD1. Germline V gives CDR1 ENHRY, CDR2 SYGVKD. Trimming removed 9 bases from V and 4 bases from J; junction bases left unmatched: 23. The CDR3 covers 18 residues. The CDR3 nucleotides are TGTGCCATTATCGGACCAGCCCGGGATCGAACAGGGGCCACTGAAGCTTTCTTT. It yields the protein CAIIGPARDRTGATEAFF.

The CDR3 nucleotides read TGTGCCAGCAGCTCACACAGGGGGCAGGAGACCCAGTACTTC. Its protein product is CASSSHRGQETQYF. The chain is built from TRBV11-3 and TRBJ2-5; TRBD1 aligns across 9 bases. V lost 4 bases, J lost 5 bases, and 5 bases stayed unmatched. Germline-derived CDR1 and CDR2 are SGHNT and YENEEA. The CDR3 consists of 14 residues.

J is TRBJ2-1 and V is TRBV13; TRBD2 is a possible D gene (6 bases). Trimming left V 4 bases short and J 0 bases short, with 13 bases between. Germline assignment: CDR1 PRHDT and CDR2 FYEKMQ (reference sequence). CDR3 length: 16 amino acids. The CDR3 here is CASSSRAGSSYNEQFF. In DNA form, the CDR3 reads TGTGCCAGCAGCTCACGGGCGGGGAGCTCCTACAATGAGCAGTTCTTC.

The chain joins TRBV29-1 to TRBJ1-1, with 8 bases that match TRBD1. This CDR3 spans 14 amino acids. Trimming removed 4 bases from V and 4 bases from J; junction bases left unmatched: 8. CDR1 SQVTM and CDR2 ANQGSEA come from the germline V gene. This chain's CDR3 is CSVVQGASRTEAFF. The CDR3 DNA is TGCAGCGTTGTTCAGGGGGCAAGTCGCACTGAAGCTTTCTTT.

CDR3 nucleotide sequence: TGCGCCAGCAGCCTCAGACTAGCGGGGTTCTACGAGCAGTACTTC. Amino acids: CASSLRLAGFYEQYF. The chain couples TRBV5-1 to TRBJ2-7, with 11 nucleotides matching TRBD2. V dropped 4 bases and J dropped 3; count of bases not matched to a gene: 6. CDR3 length: 15 residues. CDR1 is SGHRS, CDR2 YFSETQ, per germline.

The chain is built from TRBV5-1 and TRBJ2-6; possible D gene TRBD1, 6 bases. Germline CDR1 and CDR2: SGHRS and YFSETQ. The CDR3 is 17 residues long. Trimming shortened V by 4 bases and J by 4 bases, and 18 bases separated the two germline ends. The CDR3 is CASSGTLGALGANVLTF. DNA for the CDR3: TGCGCCAGCAGCGGGACATTGGGGGCTCTCGGGGCCAACGTCCTGACTTTC.

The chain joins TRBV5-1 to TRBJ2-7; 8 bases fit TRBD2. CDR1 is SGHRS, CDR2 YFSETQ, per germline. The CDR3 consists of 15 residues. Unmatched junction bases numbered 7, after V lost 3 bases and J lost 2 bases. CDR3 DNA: TGCGCCAGCAGCTCCGGGGGGGAGCGGACCTACGAGCAGTACTTC. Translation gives CASSSGGERTYEQYF.

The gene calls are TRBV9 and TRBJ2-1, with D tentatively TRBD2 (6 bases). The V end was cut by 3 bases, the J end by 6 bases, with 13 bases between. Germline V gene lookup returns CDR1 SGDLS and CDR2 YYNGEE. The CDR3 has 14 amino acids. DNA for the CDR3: TGTGCCAGCAGCGCGAGCCTAGCGCCCAATGAGCAGTTCTTC. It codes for CASSASLAPNEQFF.

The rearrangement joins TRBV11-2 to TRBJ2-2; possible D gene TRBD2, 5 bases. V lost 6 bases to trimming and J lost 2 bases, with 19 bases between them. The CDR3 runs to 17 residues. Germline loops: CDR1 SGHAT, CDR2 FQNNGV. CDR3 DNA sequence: TGTGCCAGCAGGAGGATAGCGAGCCTGACTAACACCGGGGAGCTGTTTTTT. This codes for CASRRIASLTNTGELFF.

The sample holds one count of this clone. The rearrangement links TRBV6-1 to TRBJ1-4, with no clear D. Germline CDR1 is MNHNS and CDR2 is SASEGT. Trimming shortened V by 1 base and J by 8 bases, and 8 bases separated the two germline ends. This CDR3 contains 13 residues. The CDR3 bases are TGTGCCAGCAGTGAAGGGGGAGGCGAAAAACTGTTTTTT. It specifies CASSEGGGEKLFF.